Listed below are T cell receptor beta chains from one sample, sequenced in a study of technical replicates of blood from several donors. Profiled with immunoSEQ multiplex PCR; TCRdb holds only in-frame clones, not every one. The data hold more than 75,000 clones, with just over 85% observed a single time. What was sequenced was PBMCs. Receptors were obtained from a human donor in good health. Some clones in this sample may be carry-over from other donors' samples. CDR3s include the opening cysteine and the closing phenylalanine or tryptophan. Fields, in order: V gene, clone size, D gene, J gene, CDR3 DNA, CDR3 protein. A D gene is named only where the DNA matches it firmly. For some rows the clone size is stated as once, few or many, or as a class when expanded; others skip it.

V: TRBV29-1; size: .; D: TRBD1; J: TRBJ1-3; DNA: TGCAGCGTTGGCCAGGGGGCTGGAAACACCATATATTTT; CDR3: CSVGQGAGNTIYF
V: TRBV6-4; size: once; D: .; J: TRBJ2-7; DNA: TGTGCCAGCAGTGAATCTCCCTACGAGCAGTACTTC; CDR3: CASSESPYEQYF
V: TRBV25-1; size: .; D: .; J: TRBJ1-1; DNA: TGTGCCAGCAGTGACCAACCCGGGACATTCACTGAAGCTTTCTTT; CDR3: CASSDQPGTFTEAFF
V: TRBV2; size: .; D: TRBD1; J: TRBJ1-5; DNA: TGTGCCAGCAGCGAAGGGACAGGGGGCAATCAGCCCCAGCATTTT; CDR3: CASSEGTGGNQPQHF
V: TRBV29-1; size: .; D: TRBD1; J: TRBJ2-7; DNA: TGCAGCGTTGCAGGACAGGACTCCTACGAGCAGTACTTC; CDR3: CSVAGQDSYEQYF
V: TRBV11-2; size: once; D: .; J: TRBJ1-1; DNA: TGTGCCAGCAGCTTATTAAAGAACACTGAAGCTTTCTTT; CDR3: CASSLLKNTEAFF
V: TRBV5-4; size: .; D: .; J: TRBJ1-6; DNA: TGTGCCAGCAGCTTCAATCAGGGCCCCCTCCACTTT; CDR3: CASSFNQGPLHF
V: TRBV29-1; size: .; D: TRBD2; J: TRBJ2-7; DNA: TGCAGCGCCGGGACTACTACCTACGAGCAGTACTTC; CDR3: CSAGTTTYEQYF
V: TRBV4-2; size: .; D: .; J: TRBJ2-7; DNA: TGTGCCAGCAGCCGCCCCGGGGGCGAGCAGTACTTC; CDR3: CASSRPGGEQYF
V: TRBV11-2; size: .; D: .; J: TRBJ2-7; DNA: TGTGCCAGCAGCTTAGGTCTAGAGCCTTCCTACGAGCAGTACTTC; CDR3: CASSLGLEPSYEQYF
V: TRBV14; size: .; D: .; J: TRBJ1-2; DNA: TGTGCCAGCAGCCAAGAGGCCCTTGACTATGGCTACACCTTC; CDR3: CASSQEALDYGYTF
V: TRBV5-4; size: .; D: .; J: TRBJ1-1; DNA: TGTGCCAGCAGCTTGGGGGGACTTAACACTGAAGCTTTCTTT; CDR3: CASSLGGLNTEAFF
V: TRBV18; size: .; D: TRBD2; J: TRBJ2-1; DNA: TGTGCCAGCTCACCATTTCGGGAGGGATACAATGAGCAGTTCTTC; CDR3: CASSPFREGYNEQFF
V: TRBV6-6; size: .; D: .; J: TRBJ1-2; DNA: TGTGCCAGCAGTTATGCTGAGGACTATGGCTACACCTTC; CDR3: CASSYAEDYGYTF
V: TRBV6-5; size: .; D: TRBD2; J: TRBJ2-7; DNA: TGTGCCAGCGGACTAGGGCCTACCTACGAGCAGTACTTC; CDR3: CASGLGPTYEQYF
V: TRBV9; size: .; D: TRBD2; J: TRBJ2-1; DNA: TGTGCCAGCAGCGTAAGGAGAAGGACTAGCGGGGCCAATGAGCAGTTCTTC; CDR3: CASSVRRRTSGANEQFF
V: TRBV10-3; size: .; D: .; J: TRBJ1-1; DNA: TGTGCCATCAGTGATGGGAGGTATCCGGACACTGAAGCTTTCTTT; CDR3: CAISDGRYPDTEAFF
V: TRBV7-3; size: .; D: .; J: TRBJ1-6; DNA: TGTGCCAGCAGCTTAAACGCCGGTAATTCACCCCTCCACTTT; CDR3: CASSLNAGNSPLHF
V: TRBV7-2; size: .; D: .; J: TRBJ1-1; DNA: TGTGCCAGCAGCTACGGGGGAGGTACTGAAGCTTTCTTT; CDR3: CASSYGGGTEAFF
V: TRBV6-5; size: .; D: TRBD1; J: TRBJ1-1; DNA: TGTGCCAGCAGTTACTCGGGACAGTCTACAGCTTTCTTT; CDR3: CASSYSGQSTAFF
V: TRBV7-2; size: .; D: TRBD2; J: TRBJ2-5; DNA: TGTGCCAGCAGCTTTAGCGGGGGGGCCGAGACCCAGTACTTC; CDR3: CASSFSGGAETQYF
V: TRBV5-1; size: .; D: TRBD1; J: TRBJ1-2; DNA: TGCGCCAGCAGCCTACAACCGGGACAGGCCAACTATGGCTACACCTTC; CDR3: CASSLQPGQANYGYTF
V: TRBV6-1; size: .; D: .; J: TRBJ1-6; DNA: TGTGCCAGCAGGGCGGATCCAAATAATTCACCCCTCCACTTT; CDR3: CASRADPNNSPLHF
V: TRBV7-7; size: .; D: TRBD1; J: TRBJ2-7; DNA: TGTGCCAGCAGCCCGCGACAGGGGCACTACGAGCAGTACTTC; CDR3: CASSPRQGHYEQYF
V: TRBV5-1; size: few; D: .; J: TRBJ1-1; DNA: TGCGCCAGCAGCTTGGACGGGATGAACACTGAAGCTTTCTTT; CDR3: CASSLDGMNTEAFF
V: TRBV18; size: .; D: TRBD1; J: TRBJ1-5; DNA: TGTGCCAGCTCACCAGGGACAGTCAATCAGCCCCAGCATTTT; CDR3: CASSPGTVNQPQHF
V: TRBV11-2; size: .; D: .; J: TRBJ2-7; DNA: TGTGCCAGCAGCTTAGACGGTTACGAGCAGTACTTC; CDR3: CASSLDGYEQYF
V: TRBV5-8; size: .; D: .; J: TRBJ1-6; DNA: TGTGCCAGCAGCTTGCTAACAGGTTATAATTCACCCCTCCACTTT; CDR3: CASSLLTGYNSPLHF
V: TRBV7-8; size: .; D: TRBD2; J: TRBJ2-1; DNA: TGTGCCAGCAGCTTTTTTCGGGGGGGCACCTACAATGAGCAGTTCTTC; CDR3: CASSFFRGGTYNEQFF
V: TRBV10-1; size: .; D: .; J: TRBJ1-1; DNA: TGCGCCAGCAGTGTTTCGGGGGTTTCTGAAGCTTTCTTT; CDR3: CASSVSGVSEAFF
V: TRBV18; size: .; D: TRBD1; J: TRBJ1-4; DNA: TGTGCCAGCTCACCACCCCCAGGGGGTTGGACTAATGAAAAACTGTTTTTT; CDR3: CASSPPPGGWTNEKLFF
V: TRBV11-2; size: .; D: TRBD2; J: TRBJ2-5; DNA: TGTGCCAGCAGCCCGCGGGGACTAGCGGGAGAAGAGACCCAGTACTTC; CDR3: CASSPRGLAGEETQYF
V: TRBV6-5; size: .; D: .; J: TRBJ2-3; DNA: TGTGCCAGCAGTACACAGGGACCCACAGATACGCAGTATTTT; CDR3: CASSTQGPTDTQYF
V: TRBV7-2; size: .; D: TRBD1; J: TRBJ2-6; DNA: TGTGCCAGCAGCTTGGGACAGGGGCAAGGAGCTGGGGCCAACGTCCTGACTTTC; CDR3: CASSLGQGQGAGANVLTF
V: TRBV5-4; size: .; D: .; J: TRBJ2-3; DNA: TGTGCCAGCAGCTTTACAGGGCTTATAAGCACAGATACGCAGTATTTT; CDR3: CASSFTGLISTDTQYF
V: TRBV28; size: .; D: .; J: TRBJ1-2; DNA: TGTGCCAGCAGGACCACAGGAAAGGGCTATGGCTACACCTTC; CDR3: CASRTTGKGYGYTF
V: TRBV6-1; size: .; D: TRBD1; J: TRBJ1-2; DNA: TGTGCCAGCCGGGACAGAGACTATGGCTACACCTTC; CDR3: CASRDRDYGYTF
V: TRBV28; size: .; D: .; J: TRBJ1-2; DNA: TGTGCCAGCAGTTTATTGGCGGGCAGGAGCTATGGCTACACCTTC; CDR3: CASSLLAGRSYGYTF
V: TRBV6-4; size: few; D: TRBD2; J: TRBJ2-1; DNA: TGTGCCAGCAGTGACTCGGCGGGAGGATGGGGTGAGCAGTTCTTC; CDR3: CASSDSAGGWGEQFF
V: TRBV18; size: .; D: .; J: TRBJ1-1; DNA: TGTGCCAGCTCACGACACGGACAGTTGAACACTGAAGCTTTCTTT; CDR3: CASSRHGQLNTEAFF
V: TRBV27; size: once; D: TRBD2; J: TRBJ2-7; DNA: TGTGCCAGCAGTGAGGGACTAGCGGGACTATACGAGCAGTACTTC; CDR3: CASSEGLAGLYEQYF
V: TRBV7-2; size: .; D: TRBD2; J: TRBJ2-1; DNA: TGTGCCAGCAGCTTAGGTATTAGCGGGGGCCATCGTGAGCAGTTCTTC; CDR3: CASSLGISGGHREQFF
V: TRBV27; size: .; D: TRBD1; J: TRBJ1-1; DNA: TGTGCCAGTTCTTCCGGGGACAGGGGTACTGAAGCTTTCTTT; CDR3: CASSSGDRGTEAFF
V: TRBV7-9; size: .; D: TRBD1; J: TRBJ1-1; DNA: TGTGCCAGCAGCCGGGGGACAGGGAGTGAAGCTTTCTTT; CDR3: CASSRGTGSEAFF
V: TRBV11-2; size: .; D: .; J: TRBJ2-7; DNA: TGTGCCAGCAGCTTATCGGGGGCCTACGAGCAGTACTTC; CDR3: CASSLSGAYEQYF
V: TRBV30; size: .; D: TRBD2; J: TRBJ2-3; DNA: TGTGTCTACAGTAGCGGGAGCACAGATACGCAGTATTTT; CDR3: CVYSSGSTDTQYF
V: TRBV7-6; size: .; D: TRBD2; J: TRBJ2-5; DNA: TGTGCCAGCAGCTTCAGTCTAGCGGGATTGGAGACCCAGTACTTC; CDR3: CASSFSLAGLETQYF
V: TRBV25-1; size: .; D: .; J: TRBJ1-2; DNA: TGTGCCAGCAGTGAATATCACGGTAACTATGGCTACACCTTC; CDR3: CASSEYHGNYGYTF
V: TRBV29-1; size: .; D: .; J: TRBJ2-7; DNA: TGCAGCGTCGAACTTACAGGGATTCGTCCTTTTAGCTCCTACGAGCAGTACTTC; CDR3: CSVELTGIRPFSSYEQYF
V: TRBV19; size: .; D: TRBD2; J: TRBJ2-1; DNA: TGTGCCAGTAGTGGGGGACTAGCGGGAGAGAATGAGCAGTTCTTC; CDR3: CASSGGLAGENEQFF
V: TRBV5-1; size: few; D: TRBD1; J: TRBJ2-3; DNA: TGCGCCAGCAGCTGGGACAGAACTAGCACAGATACGCAGTATTTT; CDR3: CASSWDRTSTDTQYF
V: TRBV2; size: few; D: TRBD2; J: TRBJ2-3; DNA: TGTGCCAGCAGCAGAATCCGGACTAGCGGGAGGACTAGCACAGATACGCAGTATTTT; CDR3: CASSRIRTSGRTSTDTQYF
V: TRBV11-2; size: once; D: .; J: TRBJ2-7; DNA: TGTGCCAGCAGCTTGAACTACGAGCAGTACTTT; CDR3: CASSLNYEQYF